Detailed here is one T cell receptor (beta chain). The CDR3 does not close with the conserved phenylalanine or tryptophan, likely indicating a read error. The limits of the CDR3 on the DNA are not certain, so only TCRdb's listed CDR3 is given. Assay used: immunoSEQ multiplex PCR; TCRdb lists only in-frame clones, some missing. Among 35,000 to 45,000 clones listed, about four fifths were seen once. The sample belongs to a study of blood T cell repertoires in COVID-19. The wider study: Sites in the United States, Italy and Spain provided acute and convalescent COVID-19 samples. Sources were T cells, B-cell-depleted T cells, or PBMCs; the material itself was cDNA or gDNA.

The CDR3 totals 9 residues, both ends included. CDR1 is MRHNA and CDR2 is SNTAGT in the germline V gene. The rearrangement joins TRBV6-4 to TRBJ2-7; the D call in the table, TRBD2, was not verified against the DNA. The sequencing sample was made of peripheral blood. The TCR comes from a human donor in a cohort sampled during active COVID-19. The CDR3 sequence is CASSDSIES.